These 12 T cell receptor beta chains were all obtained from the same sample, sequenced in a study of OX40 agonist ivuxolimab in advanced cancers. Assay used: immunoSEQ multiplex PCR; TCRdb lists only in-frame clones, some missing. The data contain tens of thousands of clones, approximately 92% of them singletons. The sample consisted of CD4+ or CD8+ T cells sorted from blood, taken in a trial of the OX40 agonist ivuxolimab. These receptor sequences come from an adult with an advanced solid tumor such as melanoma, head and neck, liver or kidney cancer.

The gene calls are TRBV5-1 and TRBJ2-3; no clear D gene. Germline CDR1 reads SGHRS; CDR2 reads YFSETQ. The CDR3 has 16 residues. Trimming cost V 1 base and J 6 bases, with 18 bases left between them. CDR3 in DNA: TGCGCCAGCAGCTTGAGAGGCTACCACAGTACCGATACGCAGTATTTT. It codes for CASSLRGYHSTDTQYF.

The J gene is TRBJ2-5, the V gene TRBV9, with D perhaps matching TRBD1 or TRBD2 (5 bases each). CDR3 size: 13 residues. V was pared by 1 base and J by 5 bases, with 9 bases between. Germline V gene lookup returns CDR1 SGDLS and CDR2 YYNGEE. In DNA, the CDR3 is TGTGCCAGCAGCGTATCCGGGGCGGAGACCCAGTACTTC. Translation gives CASSVSGAETQYF.

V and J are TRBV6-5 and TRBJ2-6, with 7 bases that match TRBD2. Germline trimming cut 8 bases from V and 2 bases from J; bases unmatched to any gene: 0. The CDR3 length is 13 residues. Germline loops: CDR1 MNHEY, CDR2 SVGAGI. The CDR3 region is CASAGAGANVLTF. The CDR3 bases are TGTGCCAGCGCGGGGGCTGGGGCCAACGTCCTGACTTTC.

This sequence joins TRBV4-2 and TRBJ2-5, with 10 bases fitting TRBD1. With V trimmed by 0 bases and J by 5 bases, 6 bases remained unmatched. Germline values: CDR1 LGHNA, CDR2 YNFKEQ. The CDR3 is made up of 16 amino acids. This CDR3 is CASSQERQGAEETQYF. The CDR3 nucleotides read TGTGCCAGCAGCCAAGAGCGACAGGGGGCGGAGGAGACCCAGTACTTC.

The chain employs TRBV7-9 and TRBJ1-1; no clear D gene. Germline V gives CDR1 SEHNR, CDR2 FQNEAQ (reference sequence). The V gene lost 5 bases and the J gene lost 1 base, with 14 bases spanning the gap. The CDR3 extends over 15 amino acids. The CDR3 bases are TGTGCCAGCAGCCCGCCCGACATTTCGAACACTGAAGCTTTCTTT. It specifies CASSPPDISNTEAFF.

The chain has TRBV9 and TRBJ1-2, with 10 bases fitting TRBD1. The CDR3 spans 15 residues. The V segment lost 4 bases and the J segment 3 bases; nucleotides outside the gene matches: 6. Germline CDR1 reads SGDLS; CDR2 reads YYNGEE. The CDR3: CASSPRQGADYGYTF. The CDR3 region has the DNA TGTGCCAGCAGCCCTCGACAGGGGGCGGACTATGGCTACACCTTC.

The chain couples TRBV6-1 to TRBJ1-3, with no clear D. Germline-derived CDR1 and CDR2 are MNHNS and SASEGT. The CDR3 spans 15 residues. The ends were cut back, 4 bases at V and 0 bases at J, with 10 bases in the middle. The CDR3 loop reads CASSVPDYSGNTIYF. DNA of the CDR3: TGTGCCAGCAGTGTACCAGACTACTCTGGAAACACCATATATTTT.

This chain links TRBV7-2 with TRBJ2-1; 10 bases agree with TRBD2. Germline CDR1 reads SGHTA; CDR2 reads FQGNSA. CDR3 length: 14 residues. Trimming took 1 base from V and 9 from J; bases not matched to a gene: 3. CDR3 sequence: CASSLGQRGGEQFF. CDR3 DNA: TGTGCCAGCAGCTTAGGGCAGCGGGGGGGTGAGCAGTTCTTC.

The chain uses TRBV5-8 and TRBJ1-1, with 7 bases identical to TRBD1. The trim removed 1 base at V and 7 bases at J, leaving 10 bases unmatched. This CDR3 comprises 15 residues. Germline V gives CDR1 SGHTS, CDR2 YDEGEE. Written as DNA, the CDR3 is TGTGCCAGCAGCTTGCCCCCGGGACAGAAAATTGAAGCTTTCTTT. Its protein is CASSLPPGQKIEAFF. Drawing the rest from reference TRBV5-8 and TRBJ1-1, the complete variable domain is EAGVTQSPTHLIKTRGQQATLRCSPISGHTSVYWYQQALGLGLQFLLWYDEGEERNRGNFPPRFSGRQFPNYSSELNVNALELEDSALYLCASSLPPGQKIEAFFGQGTRLTVV.

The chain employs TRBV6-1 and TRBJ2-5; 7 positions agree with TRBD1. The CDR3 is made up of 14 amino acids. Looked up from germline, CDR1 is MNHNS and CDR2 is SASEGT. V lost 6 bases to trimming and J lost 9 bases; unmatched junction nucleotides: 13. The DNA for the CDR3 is TGTGCCAGCAGGAACACAGGGGCCCGTGTGGCCCAGTACTTC. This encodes CASRNTGARVAQYF.

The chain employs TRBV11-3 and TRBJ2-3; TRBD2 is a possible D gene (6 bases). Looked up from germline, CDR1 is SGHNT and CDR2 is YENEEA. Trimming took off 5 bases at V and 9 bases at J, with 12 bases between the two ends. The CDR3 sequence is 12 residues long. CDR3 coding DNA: TGTGCCAGCAGCCCCCCCGGGGGAACGCAGTATTTT. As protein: CASSPPGGTQYF.

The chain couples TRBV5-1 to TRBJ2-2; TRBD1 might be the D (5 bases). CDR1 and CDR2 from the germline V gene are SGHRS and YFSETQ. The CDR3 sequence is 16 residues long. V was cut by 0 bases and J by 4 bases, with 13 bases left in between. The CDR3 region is CASSLGTRVPTGELFF. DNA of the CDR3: TGCGCCAGCAGCTTGGGAACCAGGGTGCCCACCGGGGAGCTGTTTTTT. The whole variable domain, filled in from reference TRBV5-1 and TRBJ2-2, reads KAGVTQTPRYLIKTRGQQVTLSCSPISGHRSVSWYQQTPGQGLQFLFEYFSETQRNKGNFPGRFSGRQFSNSRSEMNVSTLELGDSALYLCASSLGTRVPTGELFFGEGSRLTVL.